Presented here are 22 T cell receptor beta chains from one specimen sequenced in a study of CD8 T cells in ankylosing spondylitis. Broader study findings: Within ankylosing spondylitis blood, a TCR beta motif made up of several highly homologous variants appeared to be characteristic.

Antigen specificity for these receptors is unknown. Using its own MiXCR run on the 5' RACE reads, TCRdb lists one record per CDR3 protein. The table has 450,000 or so distinct CDR3 sequences, about 24% seen once. The sequenced material came from blood, either unsorted or a sorted T cell fraction (not recorded which). These TCRs come from a male donor with ankylosing spondylitis.

This clonotype was found a few times. The chain recombines TRBV12-3 or TRBV12-4 with TRBJ1-5; D is unresolved. CDR3 length equals 14 residues. V lost 5 bases and J lost 4, with 12 bases in between. The CDR3 DNA follows: TGTGCCAGCAGTCTCGGCCGTGCTAATCAGCCCCAGCATTTT. Protein product: CASSLGRANQPQHF.

This clonotype was counted at least ten times. The CDR3 sequence is CASSTTQGSYEQYV. The CDR3 coding sequence is TGTGCCAGCAGCACTACCCAGGGTTCCTACGAGCAGTACGTC. The genes are TRBV11-2 and TRBJ2-7, with D possibly being TRBD1 (5 bases). Germline V gene sequence: CDR1 SGHAT, CDR2 FQNNGV. The CDR3 consists of 14 residues. V lost 5 bases to trimming and J lost 1 base, with 12 bases between them.

This rearrangement joins TRBV29-1 to TRBJ1-2; possible D gene TRBD1, 6 bases. Trimming stripped 8 bases from V and 5 bases from J, with 15 bases between. The germline V gene encodes CDR1 SQVTM and CDR2 ANQGSEA. The CDR3 consists of 12 residues. As DNA, the CDR3 is TGCAGCTTCCGAGGGGACACGTATGGCTACACCTTC. Translated, it gives CSFRGDTYGYTF. Combining the CDR3 with reference TRBV29-1 and TRBJ1-2 gives the whole variable domain SAVISQKPSRDICQRGTSLTIQCQVDSQVTMMFWYRQQPGQSLTLIATANQGSEATYESGFVIDKFPISRPNLTFSTLTVSNMSPEDSSIYLCSFRGDTYGYTFGSGTRLTVV.

The CDR3: CASSLTSGIYNEQFF. The CDR3 DNA follows: TGTGCCAGCAGCCTGACTAGCGGCATCTACAATGAGCAGTTCTTC. The chain has TRBV11-2 and TRBJ2-1; 9 positions agree with TRBD2. The CDR3 covers 15 residues. Losses at the gene ends were 5 bases for V and 3 bases for J; bases not matched to a gene: 5. Germline assignment: CDR1 SGHAT and CDR2 FQNNGV.

CDR3 in DNA: TGCAGCGTTGTGCCGGGGGACACTGAAGCTTTCTTT. Protein product: CSVVPGDTEAFF. The chain couples TRBV29-1 to TRBJ1-1; perhaps TRBD1 as D (5 bases). V gave up 4 bases and J gave up 3 bases, with 9 bases separating them. The CDR3 is 12 amino acids. The germline gives CDR1 SQVTM, CDR2 ANQGSEA. The complete variable domain, with remaining parts taken from reference TRBV29-1 and TRBJ1-1, reads SAVISQKPSRDICQRGTSLTIQCQVDSQVTMMFWYRQQPGQSLTLIATANQGSEATYESGFVIDKFPISRPNLTFSTLTVSNMSPEDSSIYLCSVVPGDTEAFFGQGTRLTVV.

This clonotype occurred a few times. This chain's CDR3 is CASSQGAGEETQYF. CDR3 in DNA: TGTGCCAGCAGCCAAGGGGCAGGAGAAGAGACCCAGTACTTC. The chain links TRBV3-1 to TRBJ2-5; D gene uncertain. V lost 1 base and J lost 3, with 9 bases in between. Germline values: CDR1 LGHDT, CDR2 YNNKEL (reference sequence). The CDR3 has 14 residues.

CDR3 amino acids: CASSQTEGPYEQYF. The CDR3 DNA reads TGTGCCAGCAGCCAGACGGAGGGACCGTACGAGCAGTACTTC. V is TRBV3-1 and J is TRBJ2-7; tentative D call: TRBD2 (6 bases). V lost 3 bases, J lost 4 bases, and 13 bases lay in between. The CDR3 covers 14 residues. CDR1 is LGHDT and CDR2 is YNNKEL in the germline V gene (reference sequence).

The chain joins TRBV29-1 to TRBJ2-6, with 9 bases fitting TRBD1. Germline lookup yields CDR1 SQVTM and CDR2 ANQGSEA. The CDR3 runs to 15 residues. J gave up 2 bases and V 4 bases, and 3 bases lay outside the gene matches. The DNA of the CDR3 is TGCAGCGTTGCAAACAGGGGGCCTGGGGCCAACGTCCTGACTTTC. Protein sequence: CSVANRGPGANVLTF.

J is TRBJ1-1 and V is TRBV7-2, with 7 bases fitting TRBD1. The CDR3 has 14 amino acids. CDR1 is SGHTA and CDR2 is FQGNSA in the germline V gene. The V gene end was trimmed by 7 bases and the J gene end by 1 base; junction bases not matched to a gene: 6. The CDR3 sequence is CASTKDRSNTEAFF. CDR3 coding DNA: TGTGCCAGCACCAAGGACAGGTCGAACACTGAAGCTTTCTTT.

The chain combines TRBV20-1 with TRBJ1-2; a possible D gene is TRBD1 (5 bases). Germline V gene data show CDR1 as DFQATT and CDR2 as SNEGSKA (reference sequence). CDR3 length: 12 residues. V lost 3 bases and J 4 bases, leaving 9 bases between the germline ends. The CDR3 nucleotides are TGCAGTGCTAGGGCCAGGGTCTATGGCTACACCTTC. Residues: CSARARVYGYTF.

There are a few counts of this clonotype. The chain employs TRBV7-2 and TRBJ2-3; tentative D call: TRBD1 (6 bases). Trimming took off 0 bases at V and 1 base at J, with 11 bases between the two ends. Looked up from germline, CDR1 is SGHTA and CDR2 is FQGNSA. The CDR3 runs 16 residues. The CDR3 spells CASSLARAGGTDTQYF. CDR3 sequence (DNA): TGTGCCAGCAGCTTAGCGCGGGCAGGGGGCACAGATACGCAGTATTTT.

This clonotype was seen a handful of times. The chain is built from TRBV6-1 and TRBJ1-5, with D possibly matching TRBD1 (6 bases). Germline V gene sequence: CDR1 MNHNS, CDR2 SASEGT. Between the trimmed V and J ends, which lost 4 bases and 1 base, there was a span of 11 bases. The CDR3 covers 15 residues. The CDR3 bases are TGTGCCAGCAGTGTTCAGGACAGAAGCAATCAGCCCCAGCATTTT. Its translation is CASSVQDRSNQPQHF.

This clonotype was observed a handful of times. This CDR3 is CASGKDSSTDTQYF. The DNA for the CDR3 is TGCGCCAGCGGTAAAGACAGCAGCACAGATACGCAGTATTTT. V is TRBV10-2 and J is TRBJ2-3, with a possible D match to TRBD1 (5 bases). Germline-derived CDR1 and CDR2 are WSHSY and SAAADI. The CDR3 loop spans 14 amino acids. V dropped 8 bases and J dropped 0 bases, with 12 bases sitting between them.

The CDR3 region has the DNA TGCAGTGCTAGAGATCGGAGGGAGAGCGACACTGAAGCTTTCTTT. The encoded protein is CSARDRRESDTEAFF. The chain uses TRBV20-1 and TRBJ1-1; no reliable D call. The germline V and J ends were trimmed by 0 bases and 3 bases, with 14 bases remaining between them. The CDR3 spans 15 residues. The germline V gene has CDR1 DFQATT and CDR2 SNEGSKA (reference sequence).

The genes are TRBV7-8 and TRBJ2-1; 15 nucleotides align to TRBD2. Germline-derived CDR1 and CDR2 are SGHVS and FQNEAQ. The CDR3 sequence is 20 residues long. V shed 5 bases, J shed 0 bases, and the junction held 11 bases outside the gene matches. CDR3 coding DNA: TGTGCCAGCAGCGCTCCGGGACTAGCGGGAGGTCCCCTCTCCTACAATGAGCAGTTCTTC. The encoded protein is CASSAPGLAGGPLSYNEQFF.

J is TRBJ2-7 and V is TRBV12-3 or TRBV12-4; 14 bases map to TRBD2. V was pared by 4 bases and J by 4 bases, with 9 bases of the junction left unmatched. This CDR3 comprises 17 residues. The CDR3 nucleotides read TGTGCCAGCAGTTCGCCGGGACTAGCGGGAGAGTCGTACGAGCAGTACGTC. This gives the protein CASSSPGLAGESYEQYV.

This sequence joins TRBV18 and TRBJ1-1, with D possibly matching TRBD1 (6 bases). Germline loops: CDR1 KGHSH, CDR2 LQKENI. V was pared by 5 bases and J by 0 bases, with 13 bases between. The CDR3 runs 15 residues. CDR3 coding DNA: TGTGCCAGCTCAGTGGCGAGGGACATGAACACTGAAGCTTTCTTT. It is translated as CASSVARDMNTEAFF.

This clonotype was seen only a few times. Here the CDR3 reads CASSISPRSGQGRSNEQFF. CDR3 sequence (DNA): TGTGCCAGTAGTATCTCCCCCCGCTCGGGACAGGGGAGGTCTAATGAGCAGTTCTTC. The chain links TRBV19 to TRBJ2-1; 10 bases align to TRBD1. Trimming cost V 3 bases and J 7 bases; bases outside gene matches: 18. The germline CDR1 and CDR2 sequences are LNHDA and SQIVND (reference sequence). The CDR3 is 19 amino acids.

The CDR3 reads CATSRDYRYEQYV. CDR3 bases: TGTGCCACCAGCAGAGATTACCGTTACGAGCAGTACGTC. The V gene is TRBV15, the J gene TRBJ2-7; D is unclear. The germline gives CDR1 LNHNV, CDR2 YYDKDF (reference sequence). The V and J ends lost 0 bases and 4 bases respectively, with 7 bases between them. CDR3 length equals 13 residues.

V is TRBV3-1 and J is TRBJ2-7; tentatively, D is TRBD1 or TRBD2 (6 bases each). Germline V CDR1 and CDR2: LGHDT, YNNKEL (reference sequence). The CDR3 covers 14 residues. The ends were cut back, 0 bases at V and 13 bases at J, with 19 bases in the middle. DNA of the CDR3: TGTGCCAGCAGCCAAGAATGGGGGACTTCAGGGGCATACTTC. Translating gives CASSQEWGTSGAYF.

This clonotype occurred a few times. The chain is built from TRBV20-1 and TRBJ2-3, with TRBD2 matching 11 bases. Germline lookup yields CDR1 DFQATT and CDR2 SNEGSKA (reference sequence). This CDR3 is built from 17 residues. V shed 4 bases and J 2 bases; nucleotides not matched to a gene: 11. The CDR3 spells CSANRGSSGRYTDTQYF. The CDR3, as DNA: TGCAGTGCTAATAGAGGGTCTAGCGGGAGGTACACAGATACGCAGTATTTT.

This clonotype was seen at least ten times. This chain joins TRBV12-3 or TRBV12-4 and TRBJ1-6; D gene unclear. V was cut by 1 base and J by 6 bases, with 4 bases left in between. The CDR3 covers 13 residues. CDR3 residues: CASSLGLNSPLHF. In DNA form, the CDR3 reads TGTGCCAGCAGTTTAGGACTTAATTCACCCCTCCACTTT.